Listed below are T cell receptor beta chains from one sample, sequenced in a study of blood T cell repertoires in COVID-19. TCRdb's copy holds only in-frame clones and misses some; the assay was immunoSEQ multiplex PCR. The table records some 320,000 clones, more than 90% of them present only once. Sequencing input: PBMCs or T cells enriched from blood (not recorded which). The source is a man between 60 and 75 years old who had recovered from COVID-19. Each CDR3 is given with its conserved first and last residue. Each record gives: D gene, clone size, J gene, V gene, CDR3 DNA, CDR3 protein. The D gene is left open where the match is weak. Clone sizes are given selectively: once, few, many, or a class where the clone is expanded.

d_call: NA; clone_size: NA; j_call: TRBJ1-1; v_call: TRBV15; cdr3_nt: TGTGCCACCAGCAGAGATCCTCTTGGGGCTGACACTGAAGCTTTCTTT; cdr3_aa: CATSRDPLGADTEAFF
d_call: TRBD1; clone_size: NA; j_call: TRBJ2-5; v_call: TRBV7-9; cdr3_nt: TGTGCCAGCAGCCGGGACAGCTATCAAGAGACCCAGTACTTC; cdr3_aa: CASSRDSYQETQYF
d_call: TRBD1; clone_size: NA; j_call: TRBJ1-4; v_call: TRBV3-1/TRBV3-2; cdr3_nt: TGTGCCAGCAGCCAAGTGCTACGGGACAGTAATGAAAAACTGTTTTTT; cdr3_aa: CASSQVLRDSNEKLFF
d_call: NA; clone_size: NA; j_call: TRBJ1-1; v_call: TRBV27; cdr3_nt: TGTGCCAGCAGTTTGTCCCGGAACACTGAAGCTTTCTTT; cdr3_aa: CASSLSRNTEAFF
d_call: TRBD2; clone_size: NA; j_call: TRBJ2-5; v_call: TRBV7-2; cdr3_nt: TGTGCCAGCAGCTTAGTAGTTTTGAGACTAGCGGGGGAGACCCAGTACTTC; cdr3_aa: CASSLVVLRLAGETQYF
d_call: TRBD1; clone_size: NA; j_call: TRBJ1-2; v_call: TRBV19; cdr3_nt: TGTGCCAGTACCCTGACAGGGGAGAACGGCTATGGCTACACCTTC; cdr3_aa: CASTLTGENGYGYTF
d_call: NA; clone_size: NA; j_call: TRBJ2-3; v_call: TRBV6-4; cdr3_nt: TGTGCCAGCAGTGATCAAGGGGGAGATACGCAGTATTTT; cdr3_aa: CASSDQGGDTQYF
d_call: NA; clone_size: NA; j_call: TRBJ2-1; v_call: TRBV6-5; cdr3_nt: TGTGCCAGCAGCAACTCCAGGAATGAGCAGTTCTTC; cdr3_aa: CASSNSRNEQFF
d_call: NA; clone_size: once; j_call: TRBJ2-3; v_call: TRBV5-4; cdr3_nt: TGTGCCAGCACTCCTCAGTGGTCGCCGCCCGATACGCAGTATTTT; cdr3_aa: CASTPQWSPPDTQYF
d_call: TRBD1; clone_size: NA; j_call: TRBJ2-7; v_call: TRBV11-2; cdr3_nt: TGTGCCAGCAGCTCCTCCCGTTGGACAGGGGACCACGAGCAGTACTTC; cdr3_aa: CASSSSRWTGDHEQYF
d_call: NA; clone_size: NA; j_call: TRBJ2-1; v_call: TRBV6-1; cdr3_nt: TGTGCCAGCAGTGAGAGACAGAATGAGCAGTTCTTC; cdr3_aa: CASSERQNEQFF
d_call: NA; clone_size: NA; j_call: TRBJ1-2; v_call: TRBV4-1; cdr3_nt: TGCGCCAGCAGCCAAGACAGGGCCAGTGGCTACACCTTC; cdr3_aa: CASSQDRASGYTF
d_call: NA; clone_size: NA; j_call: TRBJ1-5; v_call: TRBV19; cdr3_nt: TGTGCCAGTAGTATGCTCGGGGGTGGTCAGCCCCAGCATTTT; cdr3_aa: CASSMLGGGQPQHF
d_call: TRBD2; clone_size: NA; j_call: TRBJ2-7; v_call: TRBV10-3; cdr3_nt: TGTGCCATCAGTGCTGGCGGGAGTTTTGACGAGCAGTACTTC; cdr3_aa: CAISAGGSFDEQYF
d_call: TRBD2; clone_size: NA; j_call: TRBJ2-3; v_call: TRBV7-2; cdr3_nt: TGTGCCAGCCGAGATAACGGGGACTATTCTGCAGATACGCAGTATTTT; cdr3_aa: CASRDNGDYSADTQYF
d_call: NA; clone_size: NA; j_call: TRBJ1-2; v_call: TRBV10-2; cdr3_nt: TGCGCCAGCATCCAGCCGGCGGATCCAGTTGGCTACACCTTC; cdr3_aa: CASIQPADPVGYTF
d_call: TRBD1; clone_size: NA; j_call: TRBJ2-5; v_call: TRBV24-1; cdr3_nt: TGTGCCACCAGTGAATACACAGGGGGCGAAGAGACCCAGTACTTC; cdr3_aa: CATSEYTGGEETQYF
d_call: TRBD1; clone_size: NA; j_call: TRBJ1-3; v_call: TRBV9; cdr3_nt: TGTGCCAGCAGCGAGACCCAGGGGGCTGGTGGAAACACCATATATTTT; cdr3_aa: CASSETQGAGGNTIYF
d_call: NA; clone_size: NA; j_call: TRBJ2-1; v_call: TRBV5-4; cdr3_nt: TGTGCCAGCAGCTTTGCTCTGGGGGCAAGGTCCTACAATGAGCAGTTCTTC; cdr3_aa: CASSFALGARSYNEQFF
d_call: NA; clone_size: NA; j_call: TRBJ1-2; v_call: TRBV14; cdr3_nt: TGTGCCAGCAGCCCCGCCATCCGGACAGCTAACTATGGCTACACCTTC; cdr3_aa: CASSPAIRTANYGYTF
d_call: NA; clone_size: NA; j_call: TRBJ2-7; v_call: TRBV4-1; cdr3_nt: TGCGCCAGCAGCCAAAACAGGATCTACGAGCAGTACTTC; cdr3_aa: CASSQNRIYEQYF
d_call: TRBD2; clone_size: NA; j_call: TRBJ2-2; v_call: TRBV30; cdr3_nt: TGTGCCTGGAGTGGTAGACTAGCGGGGAACACCGGGGAGCTGTTTTTT; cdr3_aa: CAWSGRLAGNTGELFF
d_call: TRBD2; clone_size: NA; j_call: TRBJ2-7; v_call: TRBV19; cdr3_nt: TGTGCCAGTAGTTACTTAGCGGGGTACGAGCAGTACTTC; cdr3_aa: CASSYLAGYEQYF
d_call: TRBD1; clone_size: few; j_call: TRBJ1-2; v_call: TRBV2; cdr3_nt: TGTGCCAGCGGACAGGACTATGGCTACACCTTC; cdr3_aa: CASGQDYGYTF
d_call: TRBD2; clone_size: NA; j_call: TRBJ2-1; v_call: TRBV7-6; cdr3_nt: TGTGCCAGCAGCTTAGCGGGGAGGGCTGATTACAATGAGCAGTTCTTC; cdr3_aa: CASSLAGRADYNEQFF
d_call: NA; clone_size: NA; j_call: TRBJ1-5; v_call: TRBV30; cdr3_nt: TGTGCCTGGAGTGGAGATCAGCCCCAGCATTTT; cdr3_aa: CAWSGDQPQHF
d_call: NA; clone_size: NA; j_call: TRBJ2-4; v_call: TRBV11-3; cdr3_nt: TGTGCCAGCAGCTTTCGGGGAATGGGAGCAGCCAAAAACATTCAGTACTTC; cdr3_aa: CASSFRGMGAAKNIQYF
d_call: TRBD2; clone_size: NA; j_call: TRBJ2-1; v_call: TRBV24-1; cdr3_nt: TGTGCCACCAGTGATTTGGGCGGGAGAACGGATGAGCAGTTCTTC; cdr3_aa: CATSDLGGRTDEQFF
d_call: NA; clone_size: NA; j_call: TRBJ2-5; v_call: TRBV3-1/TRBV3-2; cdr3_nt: TGTGCCAGCAGCGGAGAATTAAGGGGTTCCCAAGAGACCCAGTACTTC; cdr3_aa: CASSGELRGSQETQYF
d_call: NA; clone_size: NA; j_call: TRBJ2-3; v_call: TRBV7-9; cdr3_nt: TGTGCCAGCAGCTCAGGTTGGGGGGGCGAGGCAGATACGCAGTATTTT; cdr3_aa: CASSSGWGGEADTQYF
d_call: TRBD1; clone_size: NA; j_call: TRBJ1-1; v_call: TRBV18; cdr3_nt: TGTGCCAGCTCACCGGGACAGGGAACGAACACTGAAGCTTTCTTT; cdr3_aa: CASSPGQGTNTEAFF
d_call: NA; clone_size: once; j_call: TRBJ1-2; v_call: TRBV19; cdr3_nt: TGTGCCAGTAGTATAGCCGGGGGTAACTATGGCTACACCTTC; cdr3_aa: CASSIAGGNYGYTF
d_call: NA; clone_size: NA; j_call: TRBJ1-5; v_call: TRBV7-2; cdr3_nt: TGTGCCAGCAGCTTACCTCCTGCGGACAGCTTCAATCAGCCCCAGCATTTT; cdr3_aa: CASSLPPADSFNQPQHF
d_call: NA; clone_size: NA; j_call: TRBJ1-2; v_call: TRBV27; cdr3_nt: TGTGCCAGCAGGCCCGTCCAACAGAACTATGGCTACACCTTC; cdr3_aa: CASRPVQQNYGYTF
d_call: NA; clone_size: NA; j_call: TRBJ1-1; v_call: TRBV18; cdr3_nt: TGTGCCAGCTCACCCCAAGGCGGCAGCGAAGGAACTGAAGCTTTCTTT; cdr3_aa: CASSPQGGSEGTEAFF
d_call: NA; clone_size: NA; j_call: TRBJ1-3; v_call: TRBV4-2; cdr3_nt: TGTGCCAGCAGCCAAGACTTTTTTGGAAACACCATATATTTT; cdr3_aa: CASSQDFFGNTIYF
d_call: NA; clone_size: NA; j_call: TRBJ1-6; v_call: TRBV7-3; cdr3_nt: TGTGCCAGCAGCTTAGGGGGAGGTTCACCCCTCCACTTT; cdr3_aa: CASSLGGGSPLHF
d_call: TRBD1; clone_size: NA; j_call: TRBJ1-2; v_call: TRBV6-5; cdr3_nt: TGTGCCAGCAGTTCACCGGGACAGGGCTTTGGCTACACCTTC; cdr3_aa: CASSSPGQGFGYTF
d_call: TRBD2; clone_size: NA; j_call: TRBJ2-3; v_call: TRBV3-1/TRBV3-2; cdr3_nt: TGTGCCAGCAGCCCACTAGCGCGAGACACAGATACGCAGTATTTT; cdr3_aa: CASSPLARDTDTQYF
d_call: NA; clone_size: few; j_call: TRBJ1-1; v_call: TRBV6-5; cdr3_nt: TGTGCCAGCTACTTGAACACTGAAGCTTTCTTT; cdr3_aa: CASYLNTEAFF
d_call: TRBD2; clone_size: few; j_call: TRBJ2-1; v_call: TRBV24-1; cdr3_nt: TGTGCCACCAGTTGGAGCGGGGTCTCCTACAATGAGCAGTTCTTC; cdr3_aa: CATSWSGVSYNEQFF
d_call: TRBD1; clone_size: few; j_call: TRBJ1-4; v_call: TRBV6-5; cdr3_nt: TGTGCCAGCAGTAACACGGGACAGATCTATGAAAAACTGTTTTTT; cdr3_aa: CASSNTGQIYEKLFF